This T cell receptor beta chain is drawn from a study of blood T cell repertoires in COVID-19. Study at large: Italy, Spain and the United States were the sources of the convalescent and acute COVID-19 samples. In each case, the material was cDNA or gDNA derived from T cells, B-cell-depleted T cells, or PBMCs.

Under the authors' procedure: Cell counts per sample came from amplifying reference gene primers. Profiling relied on immunoSEQ multiplex PCR, and the TCRdb table lists in-frame clones only, not all of them. V and J calls and clone size come straight from that table; D and trimming were deduced from the DNA. Of some 350,000 clones listed, about 87% are singletons. It was during active infection that Seattle patients were enrolled and then longitudinally followed. V gave up 5 bases and J gave up 2 bases, with 13 bases separating them. Germline V gene sequence: CDR1 SGHTA, CDR2 FQGNSA. This CDR3 region has 15 residues.

This TCR derives from a woman aged 45-65 years with COVID-19, enrolled during active disease. The sequencing input was peripheral blood. This chain links TRBV7-2 with TRBJ2-1; the D gene is possibly TRBD2 (6 bases). The CDR3 protein is CASSHISGAYNEQFF. CDR3 DNA: TGTGCCAGCAGCCATATTAGCGGAGCCTACAATGAGCAGTTCTTC.